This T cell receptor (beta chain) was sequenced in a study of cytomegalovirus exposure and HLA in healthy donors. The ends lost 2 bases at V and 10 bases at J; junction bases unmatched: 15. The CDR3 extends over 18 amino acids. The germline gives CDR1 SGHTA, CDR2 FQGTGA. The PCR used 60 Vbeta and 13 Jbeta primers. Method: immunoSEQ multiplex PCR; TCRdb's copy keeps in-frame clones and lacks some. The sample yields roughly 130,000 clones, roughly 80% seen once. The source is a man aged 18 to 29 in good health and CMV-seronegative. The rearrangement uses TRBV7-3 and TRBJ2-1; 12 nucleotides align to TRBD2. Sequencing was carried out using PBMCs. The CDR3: CASSLYGTSGRPGREQFF. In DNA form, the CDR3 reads TGTGCCAGCAGCTTATACGGGACTAGCGGGCGGCCTGGCAGGGAGCAGTTCTTC.